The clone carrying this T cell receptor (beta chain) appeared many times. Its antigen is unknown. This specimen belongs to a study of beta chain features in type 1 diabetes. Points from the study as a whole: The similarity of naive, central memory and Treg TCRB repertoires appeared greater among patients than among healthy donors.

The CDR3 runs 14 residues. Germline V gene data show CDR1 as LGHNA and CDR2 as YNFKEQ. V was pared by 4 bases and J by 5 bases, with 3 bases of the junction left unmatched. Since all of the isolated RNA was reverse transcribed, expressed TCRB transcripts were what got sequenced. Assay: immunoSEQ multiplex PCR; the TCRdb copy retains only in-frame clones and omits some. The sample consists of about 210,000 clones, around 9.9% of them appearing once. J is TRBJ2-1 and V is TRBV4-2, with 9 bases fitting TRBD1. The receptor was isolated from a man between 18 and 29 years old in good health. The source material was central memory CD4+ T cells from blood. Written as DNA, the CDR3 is TGTGCCAGCAGCCTTGGGACAGGGAACAATGAGCAGTTCTTC. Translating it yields CASSLGTGNNEQFF.